This T cell receptor (beta chain) was sequenced in a study of T cells in narcolepsy. With regard to this clone: Its antigen is unidentified.

General study points: Autoreactive clone sequences were missing from some blood memory CD4+ repertoires. Healthy controls reportedly lacked the autoreactive clonotypes serially found in patients' blood.

Germline loops: CDR1 ENHRY, CDR2 SYGVKD. The ends were cut back, 6 bases at V and 1 base at J, with 15 bases in the middle. This CDR3 comprises 16 residues. Clones were sequenced by immunoSEQ multiplex PCR, and TCRdb holds only the in-frame ones, with some missing. This table has about 25,000 clones, roughly 81% appearing once. This receptor was identified in a human donor with narcolepsy. The sample comprised CD45RA- memory CD4+ T cells from PBMCs. The chain carries TRBV10-3 and TRBJ2-2; tentative D call: TRBD1 (6 bases). In DNA, the CDR3 is TGTGCCATCAGGAACGGACAGAGAGAGAACACCGGGGAGCTGTTTTTT. Amino acids: CAIRNGQRENTGELFF.